This T cell receptor beta chain was captured in a study of CD8 T cells in Susac syndrome. When the RNA was reverse transcribed, random hexamers were used with an input of about 0.5 to 1 ug. Each CDR3 protein gets one entry after TCRdb re-called the immunoSEQ multiplex PCR reads with MiXCR. Among 100,000 to 150,000 distinct CDR3 sequences, about 93% were seen once, and the ten largest hold 0.065% to 0.09%. The ends lost 3 bases at V and 4 bases at J; junction bases unmatched: 4. Germline assignment: CDR1 LNHDA and CDR2 SQIVND (reference sequence). The CDR3 is made up of 15 amino acids. The TCR sequence derives from a human donor in good health. The rearrangement uses TRBV19 and TRBJ1-5, with 9 bases that match TRBD1. The sequenced sample consisted of CD4+ T cells from PBMCs. For the CDR3, the DNA is TGTGCCAGTAGTATGGGGACAGGGAGGAATCAGCCCCAGCATTTT. Translated, it gives CASSMGTGRNQPQHF.